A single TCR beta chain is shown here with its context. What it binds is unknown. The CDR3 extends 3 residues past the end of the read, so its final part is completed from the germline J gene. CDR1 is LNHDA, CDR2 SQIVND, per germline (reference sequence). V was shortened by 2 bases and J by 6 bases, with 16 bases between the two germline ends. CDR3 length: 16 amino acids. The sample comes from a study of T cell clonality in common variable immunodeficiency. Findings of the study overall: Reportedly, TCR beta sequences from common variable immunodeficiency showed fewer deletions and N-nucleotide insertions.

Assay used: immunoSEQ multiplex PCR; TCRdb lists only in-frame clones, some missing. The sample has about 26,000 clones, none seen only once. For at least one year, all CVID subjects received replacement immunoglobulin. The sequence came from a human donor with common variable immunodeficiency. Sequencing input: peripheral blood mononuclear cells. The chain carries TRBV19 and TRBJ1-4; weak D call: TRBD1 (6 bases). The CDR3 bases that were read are TGTGCCAGTAGTATATATATTCCCAGACAGGATGAAAAA. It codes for CASSIYIPRQDEK. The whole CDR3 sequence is CASSIYIPRQDEKLFF.